This T cell receptor (beta chain) came from a study of blood T cell repertoires in COVID-19. Participants were aged about 18 to 90 years, lived in 24 US areas, and enrolled virtually. Participant reports of clinical history set cohort assignment. Generated by immunoSEQ multiplex PCR, the TCRdb table keeps only in-frame clones and is missing some. The sample has 150,000 to 200,000 clones, more than 65% seen once. CDR3 length equals 12 residues. The V end lost 7 bases, the J end lost 8 bases, and 12 bases lay between the germline ends. Germline-derived CDR1 and CDR2 are MDHEN and SYDVKM. V usage is TRBV28 and J usage is TRBJ2-1, with D possibly matching TRBD2 (6 bases). The specimen sequenced was PBMCs or T cells enriched from blood (not recorded which). The sequence came from a man in his fifties or sixties who had recovered from COVID-19. CDR3 region: CASTRRGYEQFF. In DNA, the CDR3 is TGTGCCAGCACCCGCCGGGGGTATGAGCAGTTCTTC.